Listed below are T cell receptor beta chains from one sample, sequenced in a study of graft-versus-host responses after intestinal transplantation. Assay: immunoSEQ multiplex PCR; the TCRdb copy retains only in-frame clones and omits some. The sample carries roughly 6,900 clones, about two thirds recorded once. Specimen: ileum tissue, collected approximately 50 days after transplant. All receptors derive from a human patient who received an intestinal transplant, so some T cells may come from the graft donor. Both conserved end residues are part of each CDR3. Fields, in order: J gene, V gene, D gene, clone size, CDR3 protein, CDR3 DNA. The D gene is left open where the match is weak. Clone size is stated in some rows and not others, as once, few, many or a class when expanded.

>TRBJ2-3|TRBV5-1|TRBD2|few
CASSPGLAGGSSTDTQYF
TGCGCCAGCAGCCCTGGACTAGCGGGGGGCTCTAGCACAGATACGCAGTATTTT
>TRBJ2-3|TRBV10-3|TRBD2|few
CAISETGTSGGPADTQYF
TGTGCCATCAGTGAGACCGGGACTAGCGGGGGTCCCGCAGATACGCAGTATTTT
>TRBJ1-2|TRBV6-1|TRBD1|once
CASRRGQGQNGYTF
TGTGCCAGCAGACGTGGACAGGGCCAGAATGGCTACACCTTC
>TRBJ2-1|TRBV9|NA|NA
CASSVYAGSSYNEQFF
TGTGCCAGCAGCGTATACGCGGGGAGCTCCTACAATGAGCAGTTCTTC
>TRBJ2-2|TRBV4-1|NA|medium-sized
CASSQLGGGTGELFF
TGCGCCAGCAGCCAATTGGGCGGCGGGACCGGGGAGCTGTTTTTT
>TRBJ2-1|TRBV10-3|TRBD1|few
CAIRAGTGDNEQFF
TGTGCCATCAGGGCCGGGACAGGGGACAATGAGCAGTTCTTC
>TRBJ1-1|TRBV27|TRBD1|NA
CASSLNRGPGTEAFF
TGTGCCAGCAGTCTAAACAGGGGGCCAGGGACTGAAGCTTTCTTT
>TRBJ1-2|TRBV20-1|NA|NA
CSALYGYTF
TGCAGTGCTCTATATGGCTACACCTTC
>TRBJ1-5|TRBV5-4|TRBD1|NA
CASSLGLQGSPQHF
TGTGCCAGCAGCTTGGGATTACAGGGGTCTCCCCAGCATTTT
>TRBJ2-1|TRBV9|NA|NA
CASSVPLKQFF
TGTGCCAGCAGCGTACCCCTAAAGCAGTTCTTC
>TRBJ2-5|TRBV7-9|NA|NA
CASSFSTGSETQYF
TGTGCCAGCAGCTTCAGTACAGGGTCAGAGACCCAGTACTTC
>TRBJ1-2|TRBV14|NA|NA
CASSQVTDFGYTF
TGTGCCAGCAGCCAAGTGACGGACTTCGGCTACACCTTC
>TRBJ2-1|TRBV5-1|TRBD2|NA
CASSFGLAGHNEQFF
TGCGCCAGCAGCTTCGGACTAGCGGGCCACAATGAGCAGTTCTTC
>TRBJ1-2|TRBV4-3|NA|few
CASSQDSFSKPYGYTF
TGCGCCAGCAGCCAAGATTCATTCAGTAAACCCTATGGCTACACCTTC
>TRBJ2-5|TRBV15|NA|NA
CATSRGGRETQYF
TGTGCCACCTCGAGGGGGGGGCGGGAGACCCAGTACTTC
>TRBJ1-4|TRBV27|NA|few
CASSGQNNEKLFF
TGTGCCAGCAGTGGACAGAATAATGAAAAACTGTTTTTT
>TRBJ2-1|TRBV9|TRBD2|NA
CASSAGGKSYNEQFF
TGTGCCAGCAGCGCCGGGGGGAAATCCTACAATGAGCAGTTCTTC
>TRBJ1-4|TRBV7-2|NA|NA
CASSGGSLGEKLFF
TGTGCCAGCAGCGGGGGCAGCCTGGGTGAAAAACTGTTTTTT
>TRBJ2-3|TRBV6-1|NA|NA
CASKAAGGTDTQYF
TGTGCCAGCAAGGCTGCAGGGGGCACAGATACGCAGTATTTT
>TRBJ1-6|TRBV29-1|NA|NA
CSARIGAQSNSPLHF
TGCAGCGCCCGGATAGGGGCCCAGAGTAATTCACCCCTCCACTTT
>TRBJ2-3|TRBV30|NA|NA
CASKPGVLTDTQYF
TGTGCCTCGAAACCGGGGGTCCTCACAGATACGCAGTATTTT
>TRBJ2-5|TRBV6-1|NA|NA
CATTQDNQETQYF
TGTGCCACCACTCAGGACAACCAAGAGACCCAGTACTTC
>TRBJ1-5|TRBV19|NA|NA
CASSMMGLTGLWQPQHF
TGTGCCAGTAGTATGATGGGGTTAACAGGGCTTTGGCAGCCCCAGCATTTT
>TRBJ2-4|TRBV6-1|TRBD2|NA
CASLPPGGAGNIQYF
TGTGCCAGCCTCCCCCCCGGGGGGGCCGGAAACATTCAGTACTTC
>TRBJ2-5|TRBV2|NA|NA
CASSYERETQYF
TGTGCCAGTTCATACGAGAGGGAGACCCAGTACTTC
>TRBJ1-2|TRBV29-1|TRBD1|few
CSVELGQGAPDYGYTF
TGCAGCGTTGAGCTAGGACAGGGGGCGCCCGATTATGGCTACACCTTC